The clone carrying this T cell receptor (beta chain) has a single count. What it recognizes is unknown. These data belong to a study of Graves' ophthalmopathy and Graves' hyperthyroidism. Findings and limits, study-wide: With about 71% sensitivity and 72.22% specificity, the model predicted ophthalmopathy progression.

The authors amplified TCR beta CDR3 regions from RNA transcripts. HTBI primers were used in a first-round RT-PCR, which preceded a second-round multiplex PCR. TCRdb independently ran MiXCR on the multiplex PCR reads; one entry per CDR3 protein. The sample yields roughly 1.1 million distinct CDR3 sequences, about 35% seen once. The specimen was peripheral blood or thyroid tissue (not recorded which). The sequence was collected from an adult man with Graves' hyperthyroidism.

The CDR3 here is CAISESKGQGNTEAFF. The CDR3 DNA sequence: TGTGCCATCAGTGAGTCGAAGGGACAGGGGAACACTGAAGCTTTCTTT. The rearrangement joins TRBV10-3 to TRBJ1-1; 9 bases agree with TRBD1. The CDR3 is made up of 16 amino acids. Trimming took 0 bases from V and 1 from J; bases not matched to a gene: 3. Germline CDR1 is ENHRY and CDR2 is SYGVKD.